This T cell receptor (beta chain) was retrieved from a study of CD8 T cells in ankylosing spondylitis. TCRdb fed the 5' RACE reads into MiXCR, producing one record per CDR3 protein. The data hold roughly 350,000 distinct CDR3 sequences, with roughly 8% observed a single time. From germline, CDR1 is MDHEN and CDR2 SYDVKM. The J segment lost 0 bases and the V segment lost 5 bases, leaving 19 bases of the junction unmatched. This CDR3 is built from 20 residues. Overall study results and limits: Disease-linked clones bore a CD8+ phenotype and were relatively rare in peripheral blood. Matched ankylosing spondylitis synovial fluid reportedly contained a significantly enriched population of disease-linked clones. Typical of ankylosing spondylitis blood, it appeared, was a TCR beta motif of 7 or 8 highly homologous variants.

At least ten counts were recorded for this clonotype. The antigen is unknown. Sequenced input: blood, either unsorted or a sorted T cell fraction (not recorded which). This clonotype was sampled from a male donor with ankylosing spondylitis. This sequence joins TRBV28 and TRBJ1-5; 7 nucleotides match TRBD1. The CDR3 region is CASSLHLLRDSSYSNQPQHF. The CDR3, as DNA: TGTGCCAGCAGTCTTCACCTACTTCGGGACAGCAGCTATAGCAATCAGCCCCAGCATTTT.